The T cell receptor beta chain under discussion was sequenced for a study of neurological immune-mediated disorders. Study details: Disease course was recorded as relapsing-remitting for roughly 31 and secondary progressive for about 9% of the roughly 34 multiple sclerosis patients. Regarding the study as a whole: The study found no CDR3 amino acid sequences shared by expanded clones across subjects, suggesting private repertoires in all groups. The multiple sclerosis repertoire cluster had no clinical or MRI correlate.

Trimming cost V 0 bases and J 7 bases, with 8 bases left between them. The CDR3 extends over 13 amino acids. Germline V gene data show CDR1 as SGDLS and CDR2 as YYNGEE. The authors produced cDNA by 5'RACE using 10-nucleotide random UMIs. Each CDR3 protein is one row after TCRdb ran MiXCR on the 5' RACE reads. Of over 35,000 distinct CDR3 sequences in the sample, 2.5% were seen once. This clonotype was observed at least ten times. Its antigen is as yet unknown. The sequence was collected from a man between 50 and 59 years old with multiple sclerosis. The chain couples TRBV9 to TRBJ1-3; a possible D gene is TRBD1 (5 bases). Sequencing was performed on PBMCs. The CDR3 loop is CASSVDQGNTIYF. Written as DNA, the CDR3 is TGTGCCAGCAGCGTAGACCAGGGCAACACCATATATTTT.